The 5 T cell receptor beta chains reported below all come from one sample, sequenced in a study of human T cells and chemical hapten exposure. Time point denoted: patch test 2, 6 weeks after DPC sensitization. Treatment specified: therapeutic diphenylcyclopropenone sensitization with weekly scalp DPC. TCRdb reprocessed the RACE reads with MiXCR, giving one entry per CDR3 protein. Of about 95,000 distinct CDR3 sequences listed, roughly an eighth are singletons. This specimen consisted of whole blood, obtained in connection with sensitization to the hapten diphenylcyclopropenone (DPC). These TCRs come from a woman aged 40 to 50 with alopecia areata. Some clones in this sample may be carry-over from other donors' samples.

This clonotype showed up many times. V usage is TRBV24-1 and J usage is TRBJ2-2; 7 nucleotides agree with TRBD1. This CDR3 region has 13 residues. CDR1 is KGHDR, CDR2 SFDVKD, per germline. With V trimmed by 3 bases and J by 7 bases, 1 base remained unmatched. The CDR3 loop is CATSDRTGGELFF. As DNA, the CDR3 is TGTGCCACCAGTGATCGGACAGGCGGGGAGCTGTTTTTT.

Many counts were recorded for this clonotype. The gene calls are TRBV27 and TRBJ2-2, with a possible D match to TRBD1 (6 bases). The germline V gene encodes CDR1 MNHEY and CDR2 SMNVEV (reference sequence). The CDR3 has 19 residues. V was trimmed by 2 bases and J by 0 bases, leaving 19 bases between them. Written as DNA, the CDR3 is TGTGCCAGCAGTTTACCGAGAGGGATGGGACAACCGAACACCGGGGAGCTGTTTTTT. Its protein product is CASSLPRGMGQPNTGELFF.

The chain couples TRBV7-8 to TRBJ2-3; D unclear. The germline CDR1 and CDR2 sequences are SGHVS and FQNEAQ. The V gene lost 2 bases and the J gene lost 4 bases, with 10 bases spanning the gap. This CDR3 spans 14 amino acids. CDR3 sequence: CASSLNRRADTQYF. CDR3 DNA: TGTGCCAGCAGCTTAAACCGACGTGCAGATACGCAGTATTTT.

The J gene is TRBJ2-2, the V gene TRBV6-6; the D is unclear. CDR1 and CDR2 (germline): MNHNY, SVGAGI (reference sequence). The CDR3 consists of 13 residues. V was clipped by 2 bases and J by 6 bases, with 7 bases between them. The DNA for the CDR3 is TGTGCCAGCAGTTACCTGCTCCCCGGGGAGCTGTTTTTT. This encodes CASSYLLPGELFF.

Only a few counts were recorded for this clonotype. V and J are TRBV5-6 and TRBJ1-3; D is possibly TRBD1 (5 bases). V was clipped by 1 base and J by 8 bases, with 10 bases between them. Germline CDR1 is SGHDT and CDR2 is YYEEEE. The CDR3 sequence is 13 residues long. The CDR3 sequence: CASSLPRAHTIYF. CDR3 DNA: TGTGCCAGCAGCTTGCCCAGGGCTCACACCATATATTTT.